Listed here are 28 T cell receptor beta chains from one sample, sequenced in a study of memory CD4+ T cells and cytomegalovirus serostatus. Some clones are missing from TCRdb's copy, which holds only in-frame ones; the method was immunoSEQ multiplex PCR. This sample yields around 50,000 clones, of which approximately 78% are seen a single time; 0.67% belongs to the top ten. The sort gate was single viable CD3+CD4+CD8-CD45RO+ cells for memory CD4+ T cells. Sequencing was performed on memory CD4+ T cells from blood. The receptors were sampled from an adult in good health and CMV-seronegative.

V is TRBV7-3 and J is TRBJ2-2, with 7 positions matching TRBD1. CDR1 is SGHTA and CDR2 is FQGTGA in the germline V gene. V was clipped by 5 bases and J by 4 bases; unmatched bases: 7. This CDR3 is built from 15 residues. The CDR3 DNA reads as TGTGCCAGCAGCGCCACCGGGACAGTCACCGGGGAGCTGTTTTTT. Protein sequence: CASSATGTVTGELFF.

V is TRBV25-1 and J is TRBJ1-4, with a weak D call TRBD1 (5 bases). Germline values: CDR1 MGHDK, CDR2 SYGVNS. V dropped 4 bases and J dropped 5 bases, with 8 bases sitting between them. This CDR3 has 13 residues. CDR3: CASSGQLNEKLFF. The CDR3 DNA is TGTGCCAGCAGTGGACAGTTGAATGAAAAACTGTTTTTT.

The rearrangement joins TRBV15 to TRBJ1-5, with TRBD1 identical over 10 bases. In germline, CDR1 is LNHNV, CDR2 YYDKDF (reference sequence). V lost 5 bases and J lost 2; bases outside the gene matches: 3. The CDR3 totals 15 residues. The CDR3 DNA is TGTGCCACCAGCCCCGGGACAGGGGGCAATCAGCCCCAGCATTTT. Translating it yields CATSPGTGGNQPQHF.

The V and J genes are TRBV7-9 and TRBJ2-6; D is unresolved. This CDR3 is 16 amino acids long. Germline V gene sequence: CDR1 SEHNR, CDR2 FQNEAQ (reference sequence). V was clipped by 0 bases and J by 0 bases, with 6 bases between them. The CDR3 loop is CASSLALGSGANVLTF. The CDR3 region has the DNA TGTGCCAGCAGCTTAGCGTTGGGCTCTGGGGCCAACGTCCTGACTTTC.

The gene calls are TRBV10-2 and TRBJ1-2; perhaps TRBD1 as D (5 bases). The CDR3 runs 13 residues. Trimming pared 7 bases from V and 5 bases from J, leaving 14 bases between. CDR1 is WSHSY, CDR2 SAAADI, per germline. The CDR3 spells CASNRGARYGYTF. The CDR3 coding sequence is TGCGCCAGCAATAGAGGGGCTAGGTATGGCTACACCTTC.

The genes are TRBV2 and TRBJ2-6, with a possible D match to TRBD2 (7 bases). V was clipped by 4 bases and J by 0 bases, with 16 bases between them. This CDR3 spans 18 amino acids. Germline assignment: CDR1 SNHLY and CDR2 FYNNEI. The DNA of the CDR3 is TGTGCCAGCAGTGCTAGGGCAGGGGAGGGCTCTGGGGCCAACGTCCTGACTTTC. Translated, it gives CASSARAGEGSGANVLTF.

CDR3 coding DNA: TGTGCCAGTAGTATGGGAGGTTTATACTCTGAAGCTTTCTTT. This gives the protein CASSMGGLYSEAFF. V and J are TRBV19 and TRBJ1-1; D is uncertain. Germline CDR1 is LNHDA and CDR2 is SQIVND (reference sequence). The CDR3 runs to 14 residues. V was trimmed by 3 bases and J by 6 bases, leaving 14 bases between them.

V is TRBV18 and J is TRBJ2-2; D is ambiguous. The CDR3 contains 12 residues. Trimming removed 4 bases at V and 6 bases at J, with 6 bases between. CDR1 and CDR2 from the germline V gene are KGHSH and LQKENI. The CDR3 sequence: CASSHPPGELFF. Written as DNA, the CDR3 is TGTGCCAGCTCACATCCCCCCGGGGAGCTGTTTTTT.

This clone was recorded only once. Other DNA sequences of this sample code for an identical CDR3. V is TRBV9 and J is TRBJ2-3; D not resolved. V shed 0 bases and J shed 4 bases, with 3 bases lying between them. Germline V lookup: CDR1 SGDLS, CDR2 YYNGEE. The CDR3 has 12 residues. CDR3 nucleotides: TGTGCCAGCAGCGTAGGTGCAGATACGCAGTATTTT. This gives the protein CASSVGADTQYF. Full variable domain (outside the CDR3, taken from reference TRBV9 and TRBJ2-3): DSGVTQTPKHLITATGQRVTLRCSPRSGDLSVYWYQQSLDQGLQFLIQYYNGEERAKGNILERFSAQQFPDLHSELNLSSLELGDSALYFCASSVGADTQYFGPGTRLTVL.

The chain combines TRBV19 with TRBJ2-1, with 10 nucleotides matching TRBD2. Trimming took 4 bases from V and 1 from J; bases not matched to a gene: 4. The CDR3 totals 16 residues. CDR1 and CDR2 from the germline V gene are LNHDA and SQIVND (reference sequence). The CDR3 loop is CASSRGLAASYNEQFF. CDR3 coding DNA: TGTGCCAGTAGTAGAGGACTAGCGGCTTCCTACAATGAGCAGTTCTTC.

The rearrangement links TRBV5-4 to TRBJ2-6, with D possibly being TRBD1 or TRBD2 (6 bases each). Germline V gene sequence: CDR1 SGHNT, CDR2 YYREEE (reference sequence). V was trimmed by 0 bases and J by 0 bases, leaving 13 bases between them. The CDR3 sequence is 18 residues long. CDR3: CASSLARGLSSGANVLTF. CDR3 DNA sequence: TGTGCCAGCAGCTTGGCCAGGGGACTGTCCTCTGGGGCCAACGTCCTGACTTTC.

The V gene is TRBV7-6, the J gene TRBJ2-7, with D perhaps TRBD2 (6 bases). V dropped 1 base and J dropped 6 bases, with 19 bases sitting between them. Germline values: CDR1 SGHVS, CDR2 FNYEAQ. The CDR3 consists of 16 residues. CDR3 amino acids: CASSLGYPDSGSEQYF. The CDR3 DNA reads TGTGCCAGCAGCTTAGGATACCCAGACAGCGGGTCCGAGCAGTACTTC.

This clone was detected only a few times. The chain links TRBV7-2 to TRBJ2-1; D call uncertain. V was clipped by 1 base and J by 5 bases, with 12 bases between them. The length of the CDR3 is 15 residues. The germline gives CDR1 SGHTA, CDR2 FQGNSA. The CDR3 region has the DNA TGTGCCAGCAGCTTAGTCCGGACGGCTCACAATGAGCAGTTCTTC. This codes for CASSLVRTAHNEQFF.

This chain links TRBV29-1 with TRBJ1-2, with TRBD1 matching over 7 bases. Germline V gene sequence: CDR1 SQVTM, CDR2 ANQGSEA. The CDR3 is 13 residues long. J was trimmed by 2 bases and V by 0 bases; bases with no gene match: 0. The CDR3 protein is CSVEETGNYGYTF. The CDR3 DNA is TGCAGCGTTGAAGAGACAGGGAACTATGGCTACACCTTC.

The CDR3, as DNA: TGTGCCAGCAGCTTAGCGCAGGGAGGCGGGGAGCTGTTTTTT. It specifies CASSLAQGGGELFF. The genes are TRBV7-6 and TRBJ2-2; D is possibly TRBD2 (6 bases). The V end lost 0 bases, the J end lost 7 bases, and 9 bases lay between the germline ends. This CDR3 contains 14 residues. Germline CDR1 SGHVS, CDR2 FNYEAQ.

The V and J genes are TRBV28 and TRBJ2-1, with D unresolved. Between the trimmed V and J ends, which lost 3 bases and 0 bases, there was a span of 6 bases. Looked up from germline, CDR1 is MDHEN and CDR2 is SYDVKM. The CDR3 length is 14 residues. CDR3 DNA: TGTGCCAGCAGTTTCACTTTCTCCTACAATGAGCAGTTCTTC. Translating it yields CASSFTFSYNEQFF. Full variable domain (missing parts from reference TRBV28 and TRBJ2-1): DVKVTQSSRYLVKRTGEKVFLECVQDMDHENMFWYRQDPGLGLRLIYFSYDVKMKEKGDIPEGYSVSREKKERFSLILESASTNQTSMYLCASSFTFSYNEQFFGPGTRLTVL.

The chain has TRBV10-1 and TRBJ2-3, with D hard to call. The CDR3 length is 16 residues. V lost 3 bases and J lost 5, with 18 bases in between. Germline V gene data show CDR1 as WNHNN and CDR2 as SYGVQD (reference sequence). The CDR3 here is CASSEAIVPPGDTQYF. CDR3 coding DNA: TGCGCCAGCAGTGAAGCGATCGTACCCCCAGGAGATACGCAGTATTTT.

This clone appeared once. This rearrangement joins TRBV5-6 to TRBJ2-4; D remains unclear. Looked up from germline, CDR1 is SGHDT and CDR2 is YYEEEE. The CDR3 is 16 residues long. V dropped 4 bases and J dropped 0 bases, with 14 bases sitting between them. For the CDR3, the DNA is TGTGCCAGCAGCGCCGTCAGCCTCTTAGCCAAAAACATTCAGTACTTC. Translation: CASSAVSLLAKNIQYF.

The chain couples TRBV2 to TRBJ2-4, with TRBD1 matching 9 bases. Unmatched junction bases numbered 7, after V lost 6 bases and J lost 7 bases. Germline CDR1 is SNHLY and CDR2 is FYNNEI. The CDR3 runs 14 residues. The CDR3 nucleotides read TGTGCCAGCAGACTACAGGGGGCCCCTAACATTCAGTACTTC. Protein product: CASRLQGAPNIQYF.

J is TRBJ1-5 and V is TRBV6-1; D is perhaps TRBD1 (6 bases). V lost 5 bases and J lost 0, with 8 bases in between. The CDR3 is 14 amino acids. CDR1 and CDR2 (germline): MNHNS, SASEGT. The CDR3 reads CASSRTDSNQPQHF. The CDR3 DNA sequence: TGTGCCAGCAGTCGGACAGATAGCAATCAGCCCCAGCATTTT.

The rearrangement joins TRBV11-2 to TRBJ2-7; possibly TRBD2 for D (6 bases). There are 15 residues in the CDR3. CDR1 is SGHAT and CDR2 is FQNNGV in the germline V gene. The V end lost 1 base, the J end lost 5 bases, and 15 bases lay between the germline ends. CDR3 residues: CASSLGSGTFNEQYF. The CDR3 region has the DNA TGTGCCAGCAGCTTAGGATCGGGGACTTTCAACGAGCAGTACTTC.

The rearrangement links TRBV7-9 to TRBJ1-1, with D possibly matching TRBD1 (5 bases). The germline V gene encodes CDR1 SEHNR and CDR2 FQNEAQ (reference sequence). The CDR3 runs 13 residues. V lost 7 bases and J lost 4, with 13 bases in between. For the CDR3, the DNA is TGTGCCAGCAACGAGCAGGGAGGCACTGAAGCTTTCTTT. Encoded protein: CASNEQGGTEAFF.

This clone was observed a handful of times. This sequence joins TRBV7-9 and TRBJ2-7, with D possibly TRBD2 on 5 matching bases. V gave up 5 bases and J gave up 3 bases, with 17 bases separating them. The CDR3 extends over 15 amino acids. The V gene's germline CDR1 is SEHNR and CDR2 FQNEAQ (reference sequence). Here the CDR3 DNA reads TGTGCCAGCAGCGGACCTAGCACGTCAATCTACGAGCAGTACTTC. Translation: CASSGPSTSIYEQYF.

The chain recombines TRBV7-3 with TRBJ2-7; D possibly corresponds to TRBD2 (6 bases). Germline CDR1 reads SGHTA; CDR2 reads FQGTGA. The CDR3 runs to 13 residues. Trimming left V 2 bases short and J 3 bases short, with 8 bases between. CDR3 in amino acids: CASSLEEGYEQYF. The CDR3 DNA reads as TGTGCCAGCAGCTTAGAGGAGGGCTACGAGCAGTACTTC.

This clone is medium-sized. This sequence joins TRBV4-1 and TRBJ1-2; D is possibly TRBD1 (5 bases). This CDR3 has 14 amino acids. Germline assignment: CDR1 MGHRA and CDR2 YSYEKL. With 3 bases removed from V and 2 bases from J, the gap between germline ends came to 10 bases. CDR3 loop: CASSHEGRNYGYTF. The CDR3 coding sequence is TGCGCCAGCAGCCATGAGGGGAGAAACTATGGCTACACCTTC.

The chain recombines TRBV7-3 with TRBJ2-1; possibly TRBD1 or TRBD2 for D (7 bases each). Trimming cost V 5 bases and J 4 bases, with 27 bases left between them. The CDR3 covers 19 residues. CDR1 and CDR2 (germline): SGHTA, FQGTGA. The chain's CDR3 is CASSPNVGGGDRRYNEQFF. CDR3 in DNA: TGTGCCAGCAGCCCGAATGTGGGTGGGGGGGACAGACGTTACAATGAGCAGTTCTTC.

The chain joins TRBV6-6 to TRBJ1-1; no firm D call. Trimming took 5 bases from V and 2 from J, leaving 9 bases between them. This CDR3 is 13 amino acids long. In germline, CDR1 is MNHNY, CDR2 SVGAGI (reference sequence). The CDR3: CASSPGYNTEAFF. For the CDR3, the DNA is TGTGCCAGCAGTCCCGGATACAACACTGAAGCTTTCTTT.

CDR3 loop: CASSSAQPQETQYF. In DNA form, the CDR3 reads TGTGCCAGCAGCTCGGCCCAGCCGCAAGAGACCCAGTACTTC. The chain joins TRBV7-6 to TRBJ2-5; D not resolved. This CDR3 has 14 residues. CDR1 is SGHVS, CDR2 FNYEAQ, per germline. The germline V and J ends were trimmed by 4 bases and 2 bases, with 11 bases remaining between them. Together with reference TRBV7-6 and TRBJ2-5, the CDR3 gives the full variable domain: GAGVSQSPRYKVTKRGQDVALRCDPISGHVSLYWYRQALGQGPEFLTYFNYEAQQDKSGLPNDRFSAERPEGSISTLTIQRTEQRDSAMYRCASSSAQPQETQYFGPGTRLLVL.